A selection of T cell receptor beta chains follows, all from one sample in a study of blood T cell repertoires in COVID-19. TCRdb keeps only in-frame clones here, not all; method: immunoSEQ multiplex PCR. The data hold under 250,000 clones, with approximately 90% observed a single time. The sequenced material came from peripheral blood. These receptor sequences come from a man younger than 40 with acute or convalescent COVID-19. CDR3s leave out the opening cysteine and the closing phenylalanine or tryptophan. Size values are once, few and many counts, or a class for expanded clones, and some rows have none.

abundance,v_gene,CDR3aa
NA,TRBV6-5,ASKTGGSNEKLF
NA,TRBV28,ASSLPGKAQH
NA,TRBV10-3,AISLTGGQSANTGELF
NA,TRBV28,ASSLFSPPPENEQF
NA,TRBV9,ASSRDRGPEKLF
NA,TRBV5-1,ASSPGTANNYGYT
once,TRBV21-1,ASSKARGQVRHEQY
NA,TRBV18,ASSPMAREGRTGELF
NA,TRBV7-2,ASSLGQGLGEQF
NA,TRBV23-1,ASSQSNEQGGGTQY
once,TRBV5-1,ASSLNLAGNYEQY
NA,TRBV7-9,ASSLIGARGLKAF
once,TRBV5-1,ASSGGASGGAEHTQY
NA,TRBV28,ASSLRGWSETQY
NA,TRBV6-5,ASSLSGILNNEQF
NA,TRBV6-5,ASRSSGGDNEQF
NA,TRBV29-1,SAPGQGGGGYT
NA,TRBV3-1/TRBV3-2,ASSQLSRGYEQY
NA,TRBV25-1,ASSEVLANEQF
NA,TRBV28,ASSLWSQGPYNEQF
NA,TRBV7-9,ASSLVTALPGEQY
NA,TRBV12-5,ASGLVLWGDGTDTQY
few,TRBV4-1,ASSPGQGPNNEQF
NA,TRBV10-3,AISEGGEGEKLF
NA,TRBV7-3,ASSLGVSETQY
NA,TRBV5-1,ASSFSGTGGYEQY
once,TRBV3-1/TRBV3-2,ASSLQISNQPQH
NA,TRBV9,ASSVDPTGWGGELF
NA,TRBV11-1,ASSVLVSAGNTIY
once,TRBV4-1,ASSQGSGRGTSYGYT
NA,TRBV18,ASSPQGGWAF
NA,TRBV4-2,ASSHRNVAGGYEQY
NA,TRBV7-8,ASSLVFSGGYEQY
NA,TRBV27,ASSPGGRRTEAF
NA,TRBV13,ASSLFRDSENTEAF
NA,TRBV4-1,ASSQGAVSNQPQH
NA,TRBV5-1,ASSLDGTSREQF
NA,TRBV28,ASSSVGAYNEQF
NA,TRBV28,ASSPDRVYYEQY
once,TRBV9,ASSAVSGRAFEQF
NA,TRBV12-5,ASGLRPGQGPAEQY
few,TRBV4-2,ASSPSGGSYEQY
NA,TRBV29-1,SVLRQGAYQETQY